This T cell receptor (beta chain) was identified in a study of cytomegalovirus exposure and HLA in healthy donors. The CDR3 sequence is 10 residues long. V dropped 5 bases and J dropped 7 bases, with 8 bases sitting between them. Germline V gene sequence: CDR1 DFQATT, CDR2 SNEGSKA (reference sequence). The PCR employed 60 Vbeta primers together with 13 Jbeta primers. Libraries were prepared by immunoSEQ multiplex PCR; TCRdb keeps only in-frame clonotypes and omits some of them. Among some 150,000 clones listed, about 80% were seen once. The chain links TRBV20-1 to TRBJ1-1; D ambiguous. This sequence originates from a young man in good health and CMV-seropositive. The sample taken for sequencing was PBMCs. CDR3 protein: CSALANEAFF. The CDR3 region has the DNA TGCAGTGCTCTAGCCAATGAAGCTTTCTTT.